The present TCR beta chain was sequenced within a study of T cells in women clearing cervical HPV infection. Remarks on this clone: The antigen is undetermined. The sequence runs out 3 residues before the end of the CDR3; the remainder is reconstructed from the germline J gene.

General study results and limits: CIN3+ cases had significantly higher TCR richness than controls; evenness did not differ.

TCRdb's table, derived via immunoSEQ multiplex PCR, lists solely in-frame clones and lacks some. The sample features tens of thousands of clones, with roughly 1.2% in its top ten. V gave up 4 bases and J gave up 5 bases; unmatched junction bases: 6. The CDR3 has 15 residues. Per germline, CDR1 MNHNS and CDR2 SASEGT. The TCR sequence derives from a woman between 18 and 70 years old with a cervical HPV16 infection that either progressed to CIN3+ or cleared (not recorded which). The chain links TRBV6-1 to TRBJ2-2; 8 nucleotides match TRBD1. The sequenced material came from blood buffy coat. CDR3 DNA, as far as it was read: TGTGCCAGCAGTGTGGACAGGGTAAATACCGGGGAG. The encoded protein is CASSVDRVNTGE. The whole CDR3 protein reads CASSVDRVNTGELFF.